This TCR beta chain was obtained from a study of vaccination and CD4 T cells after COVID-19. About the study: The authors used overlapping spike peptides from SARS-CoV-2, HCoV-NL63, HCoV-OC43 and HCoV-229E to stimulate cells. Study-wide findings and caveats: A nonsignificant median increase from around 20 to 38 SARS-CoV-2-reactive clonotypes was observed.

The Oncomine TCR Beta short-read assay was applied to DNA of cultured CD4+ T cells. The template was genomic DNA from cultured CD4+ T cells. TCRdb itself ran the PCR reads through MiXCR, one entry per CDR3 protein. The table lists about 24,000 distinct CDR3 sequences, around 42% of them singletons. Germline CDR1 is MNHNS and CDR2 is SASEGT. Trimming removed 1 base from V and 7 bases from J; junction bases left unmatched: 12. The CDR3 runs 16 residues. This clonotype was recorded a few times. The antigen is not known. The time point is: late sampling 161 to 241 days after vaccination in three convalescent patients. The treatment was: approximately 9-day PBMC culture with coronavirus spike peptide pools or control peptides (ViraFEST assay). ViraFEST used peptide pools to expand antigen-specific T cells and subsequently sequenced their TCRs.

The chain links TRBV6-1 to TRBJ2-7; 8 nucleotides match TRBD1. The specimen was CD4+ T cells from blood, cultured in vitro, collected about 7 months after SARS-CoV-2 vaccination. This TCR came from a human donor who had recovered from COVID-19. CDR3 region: CASSEDRWQGAEEQYF. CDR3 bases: TGTGCCAGCAGTGAAGATCGCTGGCAGGGGGCAGAGGAGCAGTACTTC.